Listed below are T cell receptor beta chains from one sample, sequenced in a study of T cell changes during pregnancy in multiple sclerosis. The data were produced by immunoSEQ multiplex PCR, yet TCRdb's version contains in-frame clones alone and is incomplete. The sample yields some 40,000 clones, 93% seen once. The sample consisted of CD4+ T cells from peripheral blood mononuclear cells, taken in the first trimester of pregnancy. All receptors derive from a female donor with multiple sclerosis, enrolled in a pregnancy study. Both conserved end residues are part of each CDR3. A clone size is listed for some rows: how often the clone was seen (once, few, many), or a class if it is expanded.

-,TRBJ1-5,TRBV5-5,CASSPGTGGIGQPQHF
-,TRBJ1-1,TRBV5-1,CASSGGFISNTEAFF
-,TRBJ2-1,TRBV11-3,CASSLAERSELVF
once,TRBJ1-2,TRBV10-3,CAIRAGTEGGYTF
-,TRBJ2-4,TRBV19,CASRPTGQSENIQYF
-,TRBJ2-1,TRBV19,CASKRREGGHNEQFF
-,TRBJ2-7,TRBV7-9,CASSLSGGTSYEQYF
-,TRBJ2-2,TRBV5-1,CASSLPTSGTAGELFF
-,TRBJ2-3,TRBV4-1,CASSTPPGGGADTQYF
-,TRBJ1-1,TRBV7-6,CASSLAQGATDTEAFF
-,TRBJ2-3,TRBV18,CASSPPVLLAGGTDTQYF
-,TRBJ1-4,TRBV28,CASSLRGGKLFF
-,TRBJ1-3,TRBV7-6,CASSPVADLGTIYF
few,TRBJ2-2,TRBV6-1,CASSEAGRGRLAPKAGELFF
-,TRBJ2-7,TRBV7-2,CASSDRRQGSYEQYF
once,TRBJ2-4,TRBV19,CASSMLGANIQYF
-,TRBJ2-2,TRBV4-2,CASSQTHPGGLASNTGELFF
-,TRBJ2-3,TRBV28,CASFRGAPAGVDTQYF
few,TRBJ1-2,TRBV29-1,CSTDRDYGYTF
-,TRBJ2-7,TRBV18,CASSPGQGSYEQYF
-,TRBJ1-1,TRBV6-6,CASSYSGGQAFF
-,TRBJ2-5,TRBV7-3,CASSGTVQETQYF
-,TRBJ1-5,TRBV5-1,CASSLDGVNQPQHF
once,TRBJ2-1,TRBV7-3,CASSNPGTGVNEQFF
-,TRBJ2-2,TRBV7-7,CASSQTGGAGTGELFF
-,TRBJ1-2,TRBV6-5,CASRSSAVFYGYTF
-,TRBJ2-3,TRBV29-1,CSVAYRSGTDTQYF
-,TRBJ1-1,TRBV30,CAWRETEHTEAFF
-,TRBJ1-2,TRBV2,CASRAGGYGYTF
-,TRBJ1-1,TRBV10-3,CAISGRGAATEAFF
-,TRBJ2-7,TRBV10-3,CAIRDREIQYF
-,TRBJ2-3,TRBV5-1,CASSFRDRGTDTQYF
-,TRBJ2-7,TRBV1,CTSIPSRGSYEQYF
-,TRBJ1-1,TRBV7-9,CASSPDRRAFF
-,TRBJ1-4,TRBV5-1,CASRTGTGGRTNEKLFF
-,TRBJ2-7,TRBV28,CASFRSGQSYEQYF
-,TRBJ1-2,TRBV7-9,CASSSADYGYTF
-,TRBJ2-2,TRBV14,CASSSFRPGIVGELFF
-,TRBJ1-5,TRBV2,CASDRGSNQPQHF